The 11 T cell receptor beta chains given below trace back to one sample, sequenced in a study of long-term antiretroviral therapy in people with HIV. Run at survey level, the immunoSEQ assay was version v3.0. TCRdb's table, derived via immunoSEQ multiplex PCR, lists solely in-frame clones and lacks some. This sample has tens of thousands of clones, with approximately 80% found just once. The sequencing here drew on unsorted PBMCs, taken 0.3 years after starting antiretroviral therapy. The receptors here all came from a man aged 18-30 years with HIV.

This chain uses TRBV5-1 with TRBJ2-2; D unresolved. Germline V gene data show CDR1 as SGHRS and CDR2 as YFSETQ. V gave up 2 bases and J gave up 6 bases, with 17 bases separating them. This CDR3 is 16 amino acids long. CDR3 amino acids: CASSLPGPNWSGELFF. CDR3 sequence (DNA): TGCGCCAGCAGCTTACCGGGTCCCAATTGGTCCGGGGAGCTGTTTTTT.

This chain uses TRBV18 with TRBJ2-7, with D hard to call. CDR3 length equals 12 residues. Between the trimmed V and J ends, which lost 6 bases and 5 bases, there was a span of 11 bases. Germline CDR1 and CDR2: KGHSH and LQKENI. This chain's CDR3 is CASSKGPDEQYF. The CDR3 DNA reads as TGTGCCAGCTCCAAAGGTCCCGACGAGCAGTACTTC.

By share of the sample, this clone is medium-sized. V is TRBV6-1 and J is TRBJ2-3; D may match TRBD1 or TRBD2 (6 bases each). V gave up 6 bases and J gave up 6 bases, with 19 bases separating them. In germline, CDR1 is MNHNS, CDR2 SASEGT. The length of the CDR3 is 15 residues. CDR3 nucleotides: TGTGCCAGCAGCAATCCCGGGGGCGAGAGGGATACGCAGTATTTT. As protein: CASSNPGGERDTQYF.

For this clone: Other DNA sequences from this sample encode an identical CDR3 as well. This chain links TRBV5-1 with TRBJ2-7; the D gene could be TRBD1 or TRBD2 (5 bases each). Germline CDR1 SGHRS, CDR2 YFSETQ. The CDR3 covers 14 residues. The V end was cut by 0 bases, the J end by 0 bases, with 7 bases between. The CDR3 spells CASSLGGTSYEQYF. CDR3 in DNA: TGCGCCAGCAGCTTGGGAGGGACCTCCTACGAGCAGTACTTC.

The rearrangement joins TRBV7-9 to TRBJ2-1; 9 bases map to TRBD1. The CDR3 loop spans 14 amino acids. Unmatched junction bases numbered 6, after V lost 5 bases and J lost 7 bases. Germline V gene lookup returns CDR1 SEHNR and CDR2 FQNEAQ (reference sequence). The CDR3: CASSHGTGLNEQFF. CDR3 in DNA: TGTGCCAGCAGCCACGGGACAGGGTTAAATGAGCAGTTCTTC.

The chain couples TRBV15 to TRBJ2-7; D is unresolved. Trimming took 0 bases from V and 7 from J, leaving 7 bases between them. The germline V gene has CDR1 LNHNV and CDR2 YYDKDF (reference sequence). The CDR3 sequence is 12 residues long. The DNA for the CDR3 is TGTGCCACCAGCAGAGATGGACGGGAGCAGTACTTC. Translated, it gives CATSRDGREQYF.

V is TRBV28 and J is TRBJ2-1; 11 bases match TRBD2. The length of the CDR3 is 16 residues. In germline, CDR1 is MDHEN, CDR2 SYDVKM. V was pared by 7 bases and J by 7 bases, with 12 bases of the junction left unmatched. CDR3 nucleotide sequence: TGTGCCAGCAACCCAGTTACTAGCGGGAGAGTTAATGAGCAGTTCTTC. It encodes CASNPVTSGRVNEQFF.

The V call is TRBV6-1, the J call TRBJ1-2; D unresolved. Germline CDR1 MNHNS, CDR2 SASEGT. This CDR3 has 13 residues. V gave up 7 bases and J gave up 3 bases, with 12 bases separating them. CDR3 region: CASTLDGHYGYTF. The CDR3, as DNA: TGTGCCAGCACCTTGGACGGTCACTATGGCTACACCTTC.

The V and J genes are TRBV4-1 and TRBJ1-2, with 8 bases fitting TRBD1. V shed 1 base, J shed 6 bases, and the junction held 7 bases outside the gene matches. CDR1 and CDR2 from the germline V gene are MGHRA and YSYEKL. CDR3 size: 15 residues. The DNA for the CDR3 is TGCGCCAGCAGCCAAGCCATGGACAGGGATCATGGCTACACCTTC. Encoded protein: CASSQAMDRDHGYTF.

The chain employs TRBV30 and TRBJ1-3; perhaps TRBD1 as D (5 bases). This CDR3 is 16 amino acids long. V was cut by 0 bases and J by 1 base, with 13 bases left in between. Germline V CDR1 and CDR2: GTSNPN, SVGIG (reference sequence). The chain's CDR3 is CAWSVSFGGSGNTIYF. The CDR3 DNA is TGTGCCTGGAGTGTATCATTTGGGGGGTCTGGAAACACCATATATTTT.

V usage is TRBV11-2 and J usage is TRBJ2-2; the D is unclear. With 2 bases removed from V and 8 bases from J, the gap between germline ends came to 15 bases. The CDR3 consists of 15 residues. The V gene's germline CDR1 is SGHAT and CDR2 FQNNGV. CDR3 bases: TGTGCCAGCAGCTTAAGTGAACATCTAGAGGGGGAGCTGTTTTTT. This translates into CASSLSEHLEGELFF.